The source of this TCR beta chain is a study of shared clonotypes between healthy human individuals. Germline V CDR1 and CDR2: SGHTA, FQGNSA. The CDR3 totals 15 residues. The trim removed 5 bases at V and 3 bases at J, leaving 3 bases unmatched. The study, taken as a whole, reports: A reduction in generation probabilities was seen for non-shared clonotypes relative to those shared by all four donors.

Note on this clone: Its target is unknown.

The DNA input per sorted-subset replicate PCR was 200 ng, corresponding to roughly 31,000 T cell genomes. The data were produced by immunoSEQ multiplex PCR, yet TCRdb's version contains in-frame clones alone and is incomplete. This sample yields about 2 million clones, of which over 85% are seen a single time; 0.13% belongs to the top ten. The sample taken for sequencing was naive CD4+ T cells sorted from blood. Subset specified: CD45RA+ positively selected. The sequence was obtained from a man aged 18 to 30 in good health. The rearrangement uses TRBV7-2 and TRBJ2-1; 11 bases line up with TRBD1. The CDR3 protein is CASSRDRGIYNEQFF. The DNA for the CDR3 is TGTGCCAGCAGCAGGGACAGGGGGATCTACAATGAGCAGTTCTTC.